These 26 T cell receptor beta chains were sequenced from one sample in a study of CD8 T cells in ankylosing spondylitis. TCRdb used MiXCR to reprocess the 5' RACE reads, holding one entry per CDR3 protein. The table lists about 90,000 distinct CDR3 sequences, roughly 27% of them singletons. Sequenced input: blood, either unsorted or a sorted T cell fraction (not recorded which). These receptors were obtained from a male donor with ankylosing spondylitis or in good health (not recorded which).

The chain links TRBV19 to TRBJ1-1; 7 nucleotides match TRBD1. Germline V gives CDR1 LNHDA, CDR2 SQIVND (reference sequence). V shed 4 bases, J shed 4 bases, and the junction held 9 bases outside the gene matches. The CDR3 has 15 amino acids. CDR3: CASSTTGDPATEAFF. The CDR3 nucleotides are TGTGCCAGTAGTACTACAGGGGACCCGGCCACTGAAGCTTTCTTT.

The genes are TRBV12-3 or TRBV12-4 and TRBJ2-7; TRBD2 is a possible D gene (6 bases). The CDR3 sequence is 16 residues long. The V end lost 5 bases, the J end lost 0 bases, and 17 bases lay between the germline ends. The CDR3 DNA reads TGTGCCAGCAGTCCCAGGCTGGACGGGAGCTCCTACGAGCAGTACTTC. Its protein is CASSPRLDGSSYEQYF.

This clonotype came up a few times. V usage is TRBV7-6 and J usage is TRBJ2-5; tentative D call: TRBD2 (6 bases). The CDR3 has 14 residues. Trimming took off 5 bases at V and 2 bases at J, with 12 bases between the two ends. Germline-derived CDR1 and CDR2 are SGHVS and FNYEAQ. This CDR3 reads CASSSPGLQETQYF. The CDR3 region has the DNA TGTGCCAGCAGCAGTCCGGGACTGCAAGAGACCCAGTACTTC. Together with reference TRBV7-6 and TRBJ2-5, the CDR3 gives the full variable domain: GAGVSQSPRYKVTKRGQDVALRCDPISGHVSLYWYRQALGQGPEFLTYFNYEAQQDKSGLPNDRFSAERPEGSISTLTIQRTEQRDSAMYRCASSSPGLQETQYFGPGTRLLVL.

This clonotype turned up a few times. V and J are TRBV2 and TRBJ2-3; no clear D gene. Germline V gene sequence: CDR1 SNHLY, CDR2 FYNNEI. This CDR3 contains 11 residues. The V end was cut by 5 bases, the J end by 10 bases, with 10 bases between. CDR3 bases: TGTGCCAGCAGTCCGCAGTCTCCGCAGTATTTT. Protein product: CASSPQSPQYF.

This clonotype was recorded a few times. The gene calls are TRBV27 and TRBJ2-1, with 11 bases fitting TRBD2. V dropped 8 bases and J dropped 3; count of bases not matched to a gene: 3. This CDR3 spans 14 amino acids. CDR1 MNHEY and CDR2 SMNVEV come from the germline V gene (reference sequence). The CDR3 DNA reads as TGTGCCAGCGGGACTAGCGGATTCTACAATGAGCAGTTCTTC. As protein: CASGTSGFYNEQFF.

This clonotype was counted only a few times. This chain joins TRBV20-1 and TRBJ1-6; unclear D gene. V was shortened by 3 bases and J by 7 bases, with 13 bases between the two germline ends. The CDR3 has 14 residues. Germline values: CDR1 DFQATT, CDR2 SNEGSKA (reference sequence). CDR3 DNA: TGCAGTGCTAGTAGGCGGGGAGTAAATTCACCCCTCCACTTT. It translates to CSASRRGVNSPLHF.

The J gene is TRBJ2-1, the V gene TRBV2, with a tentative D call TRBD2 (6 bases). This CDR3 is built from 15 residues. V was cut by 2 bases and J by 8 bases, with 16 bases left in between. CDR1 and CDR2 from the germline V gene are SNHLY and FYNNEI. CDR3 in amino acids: CASSENPSGRYEQFF. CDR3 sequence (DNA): TGTGCCAGCAGTGAAAACCCCTCAGGGAGGTATGAGCAGTTCTTC.

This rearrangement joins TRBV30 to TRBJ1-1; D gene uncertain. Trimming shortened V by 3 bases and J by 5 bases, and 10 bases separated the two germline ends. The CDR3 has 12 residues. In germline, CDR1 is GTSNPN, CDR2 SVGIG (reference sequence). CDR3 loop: CAWRGGVTEAFF. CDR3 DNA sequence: TGTGCCTGGAGGGGTGGGGTGACTGAAGCTTTCTTT.

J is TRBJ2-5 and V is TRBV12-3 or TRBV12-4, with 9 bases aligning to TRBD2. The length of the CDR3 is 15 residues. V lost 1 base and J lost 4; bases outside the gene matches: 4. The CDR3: CASSLGGGAGETQYF. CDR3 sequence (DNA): TGTGCCAGCAGTTTAGGCGGGGGGGCTGGAGAGACCCAGTACTTC.

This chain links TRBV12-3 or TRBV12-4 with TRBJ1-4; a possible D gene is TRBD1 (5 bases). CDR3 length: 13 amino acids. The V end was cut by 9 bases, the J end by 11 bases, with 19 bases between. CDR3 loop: CASLPAGTQKLFF. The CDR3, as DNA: TGTGCCAGTTTGCCCGCGGGGACGCAGAAACTGTTTTTT.

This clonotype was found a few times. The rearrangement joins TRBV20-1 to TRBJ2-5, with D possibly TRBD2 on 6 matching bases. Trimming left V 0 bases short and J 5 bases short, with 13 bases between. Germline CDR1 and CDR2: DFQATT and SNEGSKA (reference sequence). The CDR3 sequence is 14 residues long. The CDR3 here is CSARDVWGGETQYF. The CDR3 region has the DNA TGCAGTGCTAGAGATGTTTGGGGAGGCGAGACCCAGTACTTC.

Here the CDR3 reads CASRDYNTDTQYF. The CDR3, as DNA: TGCGCCAGCCGGGACTATAACACAGATACGCAGTATTTT. This chain uses TRBV5-1 with TRBJ2-3, with TRBD2 identical over 7 bases. V trimming: 7 bases; J trimming: 2 bases; junction bases outside the gene matches: 4. Germline-derived CDR1 and CDR2 are SGHRS and YFSETQ. This CDR3 spans 13 amino acids.

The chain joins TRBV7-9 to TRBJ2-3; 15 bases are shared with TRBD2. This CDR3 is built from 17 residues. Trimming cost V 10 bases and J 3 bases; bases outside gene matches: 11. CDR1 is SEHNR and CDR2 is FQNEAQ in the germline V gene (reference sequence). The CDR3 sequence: CANGLAGGTELTDTQYF. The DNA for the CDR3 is TGTGCCAATGGACTAGCGGGAGGGACCGAACTAACAGATACGCAGTATTTT.

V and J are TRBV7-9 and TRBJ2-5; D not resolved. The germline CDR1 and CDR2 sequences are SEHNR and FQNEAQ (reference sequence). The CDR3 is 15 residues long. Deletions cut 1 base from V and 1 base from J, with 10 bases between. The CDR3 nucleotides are TGTGCCAGCAGCTTAGGGGCTATGGTCCAAGAGACCCAGTACTTC. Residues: CASSLGAMVQETQYF.

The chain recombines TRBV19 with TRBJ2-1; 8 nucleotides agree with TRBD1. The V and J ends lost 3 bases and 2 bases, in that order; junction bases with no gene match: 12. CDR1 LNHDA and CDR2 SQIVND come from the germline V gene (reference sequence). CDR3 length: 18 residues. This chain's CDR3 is CASSIAGTGVLTYNEQFF. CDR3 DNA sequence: TGTGCCAGTAGTATTGCCGGGACAGGAGTTCTTACCTACAATGAGCAGTTCTTC.

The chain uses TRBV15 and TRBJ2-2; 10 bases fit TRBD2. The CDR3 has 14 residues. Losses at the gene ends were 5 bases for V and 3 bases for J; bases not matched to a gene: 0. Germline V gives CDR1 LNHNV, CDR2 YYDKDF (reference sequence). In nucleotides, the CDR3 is TGTGCCACCAGCCTAGCGGGGGACACCGGGGAGCTGTTTTTT. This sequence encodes CATSLAGDTGELFF.

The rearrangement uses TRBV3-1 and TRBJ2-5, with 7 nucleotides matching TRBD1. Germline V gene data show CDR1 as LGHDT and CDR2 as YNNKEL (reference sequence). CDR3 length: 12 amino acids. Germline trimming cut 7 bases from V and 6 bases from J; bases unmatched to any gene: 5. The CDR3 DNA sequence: TGTGCCAGCACCTACAGGGGTCAGACCCAGTACTTC. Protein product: CASTYRGQTQYF.

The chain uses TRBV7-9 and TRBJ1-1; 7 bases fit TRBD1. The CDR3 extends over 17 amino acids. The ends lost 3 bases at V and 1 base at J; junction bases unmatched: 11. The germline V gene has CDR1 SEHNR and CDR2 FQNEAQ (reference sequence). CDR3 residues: CASSFRDRLLPNTEAFF. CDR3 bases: TGTGCCAGCAGCTTCCGGGACAGACTGTTACCGAACACTGAAGCTTTCTTT.

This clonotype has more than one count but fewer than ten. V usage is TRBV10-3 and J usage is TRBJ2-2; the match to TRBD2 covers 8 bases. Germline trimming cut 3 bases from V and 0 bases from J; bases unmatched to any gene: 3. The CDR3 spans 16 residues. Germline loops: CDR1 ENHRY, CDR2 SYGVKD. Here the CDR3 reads CAISDLLAANTGELFF. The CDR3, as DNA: TGTGCCATCAGTGACTTACTAGCGGCGAACACCGGGGAGCTGTTTTTT.

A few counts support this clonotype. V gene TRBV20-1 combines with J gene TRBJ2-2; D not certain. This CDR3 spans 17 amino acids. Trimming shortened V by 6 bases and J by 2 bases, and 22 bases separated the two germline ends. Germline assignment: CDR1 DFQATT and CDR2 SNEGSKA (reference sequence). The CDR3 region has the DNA TGCAGTGCGTCCCCGGGTCCACCGCTCCTTAACACCGGGGAGCTGTTTTTT. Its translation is CSASPGPPLLNTGELFF.

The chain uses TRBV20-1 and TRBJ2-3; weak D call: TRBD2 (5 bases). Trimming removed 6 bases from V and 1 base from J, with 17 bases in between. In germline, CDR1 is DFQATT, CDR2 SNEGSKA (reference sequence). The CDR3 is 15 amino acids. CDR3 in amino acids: CSARGRYSGTDTQYF. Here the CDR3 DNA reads TGCAGTGCCCGCGGGCGGTACTCTGGCACAGATACGCAGTATTTT.

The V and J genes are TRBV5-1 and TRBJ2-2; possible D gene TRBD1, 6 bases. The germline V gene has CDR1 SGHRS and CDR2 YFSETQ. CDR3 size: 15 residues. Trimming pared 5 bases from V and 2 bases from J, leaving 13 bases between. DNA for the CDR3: TGCGCCAGCAGTCCAAGGACAGACAACACCGGGGAGCTGTTTTTT. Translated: CASSPRTDNTGELFF.

CDR3 sequence reads: CSAGDRGDSPLHF. For the CDR3, the DNA is TGCAGTGCTGGGGACAGAGGGGATTCACCCCTCCACTTT. The chain carries TRBV20-1 and TRBJ1-6; 7 bases fit TRBD1. The CDR3 loop spans 13 amino acids. Trimming at V came to 5 bases and at J to 8 bases, leaving 6 bases not matched to a gene. Per germline, CDR1 DFQATT and CDR2 SNEGSKA (reference sequence).

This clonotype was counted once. Here the CDR3 DNA reads TGTGCCATCGGAACAGGGAGCACCGGGGAGCTGTTTTTT. It encodes CAIGTGSTGELFF. J is TRBJ2-2 and V is TRBV10-3, with D perhaps TRBD1 (6 bases). Trimming left V 8 bases short and J 4 bases short, with 11 bases between. Germline assignment: CDR1 ENHRY and CDR2 SYGVKD. This CDR3 contains 13 residues.

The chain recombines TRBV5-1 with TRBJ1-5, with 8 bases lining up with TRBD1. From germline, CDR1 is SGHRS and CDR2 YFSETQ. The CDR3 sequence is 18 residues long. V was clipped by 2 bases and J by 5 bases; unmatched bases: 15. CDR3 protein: CASSLPRDRQTRDQPQHF. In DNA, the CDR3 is TGCGCCAGCAGCTTACCCCGGGACAGGCAGACCAGGGATCAGCCCCAGCATTTT.

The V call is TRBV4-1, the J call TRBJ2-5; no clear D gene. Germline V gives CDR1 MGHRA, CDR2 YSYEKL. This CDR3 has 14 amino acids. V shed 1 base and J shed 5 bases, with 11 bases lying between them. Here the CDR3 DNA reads TGCGCCAGCAGCCAAGTGGCCACTTCGGAGACCCAGTACTTC. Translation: CASSQVATSETQYF.